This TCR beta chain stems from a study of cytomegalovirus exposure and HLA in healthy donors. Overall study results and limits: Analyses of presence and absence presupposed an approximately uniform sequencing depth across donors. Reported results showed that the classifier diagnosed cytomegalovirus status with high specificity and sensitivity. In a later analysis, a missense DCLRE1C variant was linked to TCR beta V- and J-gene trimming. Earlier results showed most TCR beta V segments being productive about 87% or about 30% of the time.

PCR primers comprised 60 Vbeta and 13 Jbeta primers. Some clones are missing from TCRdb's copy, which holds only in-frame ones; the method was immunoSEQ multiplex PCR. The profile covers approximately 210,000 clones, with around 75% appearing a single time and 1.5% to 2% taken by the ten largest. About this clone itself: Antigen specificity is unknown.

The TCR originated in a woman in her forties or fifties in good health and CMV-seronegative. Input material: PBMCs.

The CDR3 spells CASSADRTNYGYTF. DNA of the CDR3: TGTGCCAGTAGTGCAGACAGGACTAACTATGGCTACACCTTC. The rearrangement uses TRBV19 and TRBJ1-2, with D tentatively TRBD1 (6 bases). V dropped 5 bases and J dropped 0 bases, with 10 bases sitting between them. The CDR3 has 14 amino acids. Per the germline V gene, CDR1 is LNHDA and CDR2 is SQIVND (reference sequence). Using reference TRBV19 and TRBJ1-2 for the parts outside the CDR3, the full variable domain is DGGITQSPKYLFRKEGQNVTLSCEQNLNHDAMYWYRQDPGQGLRLIYYSQIVNDFQKGDIAEGYSVSREKKESFPLTVTSAQKNPTAFYLCASSADRTNYGYTFGSGTRLTVV.